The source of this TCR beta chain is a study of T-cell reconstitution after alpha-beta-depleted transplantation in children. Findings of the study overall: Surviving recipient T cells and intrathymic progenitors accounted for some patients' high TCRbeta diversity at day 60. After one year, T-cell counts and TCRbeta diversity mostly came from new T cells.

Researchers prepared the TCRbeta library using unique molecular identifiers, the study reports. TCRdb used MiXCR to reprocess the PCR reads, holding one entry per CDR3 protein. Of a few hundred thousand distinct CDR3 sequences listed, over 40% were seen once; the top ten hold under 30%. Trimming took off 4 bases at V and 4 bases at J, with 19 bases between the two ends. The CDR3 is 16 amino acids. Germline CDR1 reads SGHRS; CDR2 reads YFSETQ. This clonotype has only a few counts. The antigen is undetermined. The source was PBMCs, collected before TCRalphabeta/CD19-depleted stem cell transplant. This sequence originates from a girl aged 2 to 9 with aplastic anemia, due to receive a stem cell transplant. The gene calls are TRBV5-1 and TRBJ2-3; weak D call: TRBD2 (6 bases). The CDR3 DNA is TGCGCCAGCAGCCCCCCGTCCGGGAGTGTCGCAGATACGCAGTATTTT. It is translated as CASSPPSGSVADTQYF.